One and the same sample provided the 11 T cell receptor beta chains below, sequenced in a study of shared clonotypes between healthy human individuals. Sequenced by immunoSEQ multiplex PCR; TCRdb stores in-frame clones only, minus some. The data hold more than 600,000 clones, with about 91% observed a single time. Positive CCR7 selection of CD45RO-negative cells yielded the naive CD8 cells, and terminally differentiated effector memory CD45RA+ cells were excluded. What was sequenced was naive CD8+ T cells sorted from blood. Receptors originate from a man aged 25 to 40 in good health.

This clone was seen just once. This chain uses TRBV14 with TRBJ1-1; no clear D gene. V lost 2 bases and J 1 base, leaving 8 bases between the germline ends. The CDR3 loop spans 14 amino acids. Germline values: CDR1 SGHDN, CDR2 FVKESK. The CDR3 loop reads CASSQFSANTEAFF. In nucleotides, the CDR3 is TGTGCCAGCAGCCAATTCTCGGCGAACACTGAAGCTTTCTTT.

V gene TRBV11-1 combines with J gene TRBJ1-2; TRBD1 matches at 8 bases. The CDR3 consists of 13 residues. Germline CDR1 is SGHAT and CDR2 is FQDESV (reference sequence). The V segment lost 5 bases and the J segment 9 bases; nucleotides outside the gene matches: 8. The CDR3 sequence is CASSPGQGMSYTF. As DNA, the CDR3 is TGTGCCAGCAGCCCCGGACAGGGAATGAGCTACACCTTC.

The V and J genes are TRBV9 and TRBJ1-2; TRBD1 matches 9 bases. CDR1 SGDLS and CDR2 YYNGEE come from the germline V gene. The length of the CDR3 is 17 residues. Trimming cost V 4 bases and J 1 base; bases outside gene matches: 11. CDR3 in DNA: TGTGCCAGCAGCTCTCGGACAGGGGTCGGGGATAACTATGGCTACACCTTC. Its translation: CASSSRTGVGDNYGYTF.

The rearrangement links TRBV25-1 to TRBJ1-1, with D uncertain. The CDR3 is 13 residues long. With 8 bases removed from V and 1 base from J, the gap between germline ends came to 11 bases. The germline V gene encodes CDR1 MGHDK and CDR2 SYGVNS. The CDR3 nucleotides are TGTGCCAGCCCTTACCCACGGAACACTGAAGCTTTCTTT. It translates to CASPYPRNTEAFF.

V gene TRBV7-9 combines with J gene TRBJ2-5, with 8 bases that match TRBD1. V shed 5 bases and J 5 bases; nucleotides not matched to a gene: 10. The CDR3 length is 15 residues. Germline V gene sequence: CDR1 SEHNR, CDR2 FQNEAQ (reference sequence). CDR3 protein: CASSQIRQGSETQYF. Written as DNA, the CDR3 is TGTGCCAGCAGCCAAATAAGACAGGGGAGTGAGACCCAGTACTTC. Complete variable domain (other parts from reference TRBV7-9 and TRBJ2-5): DTGVSQNPRHKITKRGQNVTFRCDPISEHNRLYWYRQTLGQGPEFLTYFQNEAQLEKSRLLSDRFSAERPKGSFSTLEIQRTEQGDSAMYLCASSQIRQGSETQYFGPGTRLLVL.

The V and J genes are TRBV7-9 and TRBJ2-3; no clear D. CDR1 and CDR2 from the germline V gene are SEHNR and FQNEAQ (reference sequence). CDR3 size: 16 residues. Trimming pared 5 bases from V and 4 bases from J, leaving 19 bases between. CDR3 residues: CASSPPVRVSADTQYF. In nucleotides, the CDR3 is TGTGCCAGCAGCCCCCCCGTAAGGGTTTCCGCAGATACGCAGTATTTT.

J is TRBJ1-5 and V is TRBV5-6, with 9 bases matching TRBD1. The CDR3 contains 14 residues. Losses at the gene ends were 3 bases for V and 7 bases for J; bases not matched to a gene: 5. Germline V CDR1 and CDR2: SGHDT, YYEEEE. The CDR3 bases are TGTGCCAGCAGCTCCGGGACAGGGATCCAGCCCCAGCATTTT. Its translation is CASSSGTGIQPQHF.

This clone was detected only once. The chain has TRBV2 and TRBJ2-2; D assignment may be TRBD1 or TRBD2 (5 bases each). The CDR3 covers 14 residues. Germline V CDR1 and CDR2: SNHLY, FYNNEI. The ends were cut back, 5 bases at V and 7 bases at J, with 14 bases in the middle. The CDR3 DNA reads as TGTGCCAGCAGTCCCGGGACCTCCGACGGGGAGCTGTTTTTT. This encodes CASSPGTSDGELFF.

This clone showed up just a few times. CDR3 sequence: CASSLRQSSYEQYF. The CDR3 DNA is TGCGCCAGCAGCCTCAGGCAGAGCTCCTACGAGCAGTACTTC. The chain couples TRBV4-1 to TRBJ2-7; D call uncertain. Trimming stripped 4 bases from V and 0 bases from J, with 10 bases between. The CDR3 runs to 14 residues. Germline-derived CDR1 and CDR2 are MGHRA and YSYEKL.

The rearrangement uses TRBV27 and TRBJ2-1; D is ambiguous. The CDR3 sequence is 13 residues long. Deletions cut 0 bases from V and 8 bases from J, with 8 bases between. CDR1 and CDR2 from the germline V gene are MNHEY and SMNVEV (reference sequence). CDR3 nucleotides: TGTGCCAGCAGTTTATCCAGTCTGGATGAGCAGTTCTTC. As protein: CASSLSSLDEQFF.

V usage is TRBV10-1 and J usage is TRBJ2-4; 7 nucleotides align to TRBD1. The trim removed 9 bases at V and 0 bases at J, leaving 11 bases unmatched. The CDR3 length is 16 residues. The germline V gene encodes CDR1 WNHNN and CDR2 SYGVQD (reference sequence). The CDR3 region has the DNA TGCGCCAGACCAGGACAGGTGAATCTAGCCAAAAACATTCAGTACTTC. Amino acids: CARPGQVNLAKNIQYF.